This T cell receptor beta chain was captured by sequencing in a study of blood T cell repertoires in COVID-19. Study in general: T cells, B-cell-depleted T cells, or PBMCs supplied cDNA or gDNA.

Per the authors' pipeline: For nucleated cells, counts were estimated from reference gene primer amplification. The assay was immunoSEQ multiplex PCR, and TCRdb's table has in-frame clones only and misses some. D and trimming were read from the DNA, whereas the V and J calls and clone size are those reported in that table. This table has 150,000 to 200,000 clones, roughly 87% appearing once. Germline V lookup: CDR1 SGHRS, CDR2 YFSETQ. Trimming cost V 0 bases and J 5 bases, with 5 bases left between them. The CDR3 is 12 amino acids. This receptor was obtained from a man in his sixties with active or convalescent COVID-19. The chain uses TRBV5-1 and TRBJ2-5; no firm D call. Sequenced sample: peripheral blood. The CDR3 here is CASSLAQETQYF. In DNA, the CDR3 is TGCGCCAGCAGCTTGGCCCAGGAGACCCAGTACTTC.